This T cell receptor beta chain originates from a study of T cell clones after liver transplantation. Study context: Samples came from ITN030ST, which attempted immunosuppression withdrawal within 2 years of liver transplantation. Tolerant meant at least one year fully off immunosuppression without liver enzymes above twice normal. Broader study findings: Graft donor-reactive T cells possibly entered the graft instead of undergoing deletion.

The assay was immunoSEQ multiplex PCR, and TCRdb's table has in-frame clones only and misses some. The sample yields around 110,000 clones, just over 90% seen once. A remark on this clone: Its antigen is still unknown.

The input for sequencing was CD4+ T cells from blood, taken 12 months after liver transplant. This clonotype was obtained from a human patient who received a liver transplant. Part of the T cell pool may stem from the graft donor.

CDR3 amino acids: CAPGTSGMDEQYF. The DNA for the CDR3 is TGTGCCCCTGGGACTAGCGGGATGGACGAGCAGTACTTC. This chain links TRBV10-3 with TRBJ2-7, with 13 bases matching TRBD2. CDR1 is ENHRY, CDR2 SYGVKD, per germline. This CDR3 is 13 amino acids long. After removal of 11 bases from V and 5 bases from J, the junction contained 6 bases not matched to a gene.